What follows is one T cell receptor beta chain and its context. The antigen remains unidentified. This sample is part of a study of lymphopenia after photon versus proton radiotherapy. Overall study findings and caveats: Oligoclonal CD8+ Temra expansion after nadir drove photon patients' diversity drop. Photon-treated patients lost naive T cells and TCR diversity; proton-treated stayed stable. Survival link was tested only in deceased patients; proton benefit remains a possibility. Larger post-nadir TCR diversity loss correlated inversely with survival in deceased patients.

The length of the CDR3 is 15 residues. V trimming: 8 bases; J trimming: 1 base; junction bases outside the gene matches: 8. Germline values: CDR1 MNHEY, CDR2 SVGAGI. The assay was immunoSEQ multiplex PCR, and TCRdb's table has in-frame clones only and misses some. The sample has roughly 150,000 clones, about 88% seen once. The sample consisted of peripheral blood, taken from a patient treated with photon-based radiotherapy. The origin of this receptor is a man in his forties or fifties with gastric cancer. The chain recombines TRBV6-5 with TRBJ2-1; 7 bases fit TRBD1. The CDR3: CASQQGSRSYNEQFF. As DNA, the CDR3 is TGTGCCAGCCAACAGGGGAGTAGATCCTACAATGAGCAGTTCTTC.